Following are 6 T cell receptor beta chains from one sample sequenced in a study of tumor-infiltrating lymphocytes in primary liver carcinoma. They got blood RNA out of unsorted whole blood and also pulled out germline DNA. The authors made TCR beta cDNA from about 500 ng total RNA with a constant-region primer. Libraries for TCR beta were built through three nested multiplex PCR rounds, which together made up a slightly modified ARM-PCR procedure. Each of the first two PCR rounds ran approximately 11 cycles with TRBV1-TRBV30 forward and C-beta reverse primers. MiXCR, applied by TCRdb to the multiplex PCR reads, yields one record per CDR3 protein. Of almost 200,000 distinct CDR3 sequences listed, almost 65% were seen once; the top ten hold 6% to 8.5%. Material for sequencing was peripheral blood. These receptors were obtained from a woman aged 55-69 years with primary liver carcinoma and hepatitis B virus infection.

This clonotype was recorded at least ten times. This sequence joins TRBV4-1 and TRBJ1-2, with TRBD1 matching 8 bases. The V gene end was trimmed by 1 base and the J gene end by 5 bases; junction bases not matched to a gene: 21. CDR3 size: 20 residues. Germline CDR1 and CDR2: MGHRA and YSYEKL. CDR3 region: CASSQADPGGRSPQTYGYTF. The CDR3 coding sequence is TGCGCCAGCAGCCAAGCTGACCCAGGGGGCCGGTCCCCGCAGACTTATGGCTACACCTTC.

The chain uses TRBV24-1 and TRBJ2-1; tentatively, D is TRBD1 or TRBD2 (6 bases each). Germline-derived CDR1 and CDR2 are KGHDR and SFDVKD. There are 15 residues in the CDR3. The V end lost 7 bases, the J end lost 6 bases, and 18 bases lay between the germline ends. This CDR3 is CATSSGLGGGNEQFF. The CDR3 nucleotides read TGTGCCACCAGCTCCGGGCTAGGGGGAGGCAATGAGCAGTTCTTC.

As concerns this clonotype: An end of the junction differs from the germline gene, which may be a read error. The chain has TRBV11-2 and TRBJ2-7; D may correspond to TRBD1 or TRBD2 (6 bases each). The germline V gene has CDR1 SGHAT and CDR2 FQNNGV. The CDR3 has 15 residues. CDR3 loop: CVSSLDRGEVYEQYF. The DNA of the CDR3 is TGTGTCAGCAGCTTAGATAGGGGGGAGGTCTACGAGCAGTACTTC.

J is TRBJ2-7 and V is TRBV2; a possible D gene is TRBD1 (5 bases). This CDR3 spans 14 amino acids. V lost 4 bases, J lost 3 bases, and 13 bases lay in between. From germline, CDR1 is SNHLY and CDR2 FYNNEI. The CDR3 here is CASSVQGPFYEQYF. Here the CDR3 DNA reads TGTGCCAGCAGTGTGCAGGGTCCTTTCTACGAGCAGTACTTC.

Concerning this clonotype: A much larger clone differs from this one at a single base, so this may be a read error. V is TRBV6-1 and J is TRBJ1-2; 8 nucleotides match TRBD1. Germline V CDR1 and CDR2: MNHNS, SASEGT. This CDR3 comprises 14 residues. The CDR3 region is CVSSDPFRGPGYTF. In DNA form, the CDR3 reads TGTGTCAGCAGTGATCCCTTCAGGGGGCCCGGCTACACCTTC.

Worth noting for this clonotype: This could be a read error, since a much larger clone is one nucleotide away. The rearrangement joins TRBV12-5 to TRBJ1-5, with D unresolved. There are 11 residues in the CDR3. Germline assignment: CDR1 LGHNT and CDR2 FRNRAP. CDR3 region: CASGLAQPRHF. DNA of the CDR3: TGTGCTAGTGGTTTAGCTCAGCCCCGGCATTTT.